This entry lists 11 T cell receptor beta chains sequenced from one sample in a study of OX40 agonist ivuxolimab in advanced cancers. Profiling relied on immunoSEQ multiplex PCR, and the TCRdb table lists in-frame clones only, not all of them. Here the sample spans tens of thousands of clones, about 88% being singletons. This specimen consisted of CD4+ or CD8+ T cells sorted from blood, obtained in a trial of the OX40 agonist ivuxolimab. The receptors stem from an adult with an advanced solid tumor such as melanoma, head and neck, liver or kidney cancer.

This CDR3 is CASSSDAGTEAFF. In DNA, the CDR3 is TGCGCCAGCAGCTCGGACGCGGGCACTGAAGCTTTCTTT. This chain uses TRBV5-1 with TRBJ1-1; D unresolved. Germline V gives CDR1 SGHRS, CDR2 YFSETQ. The CDR3 contains 13 residues. Trimming took off 3 bases at V and 4 bases at J, with 10 bases between the two ends.

This clone has only one observation. This chain connects TRBV4-2 to TRBJ2-7; 7 bases align to TRBD2. The CDR3 has 15 residues. V gave up 3 bases and J gave up 3 bases; unmatched junction bases: 8. Germline CDR1 and CDR2: LGHNA and YNFKEQ. The chain's CDR3 is CASSQASPGGYEQYF. The CDR3 coding sequence is TGTGCCAGCAGCCAGGCCTCTCCGGGGGGCTACGAGCAGTACTTC.

This chain joins TRBV7-2 and TRBJ1-1, with D hard to call. The CDR3 totals 12 residues. V was shortened by 5 bases and J by 3 bases, with 7 bases between the two germline ends. Germline V gives CDR1 SGHTA, CDR2 FQGNSA. In nucleotides, the CDR3 is TGTGCCAGCAGCGCGCAGTACACTGAAGCTTTCTTT. This translates into CASSAQYTEAFF.

The chain links TRBV19 to TRBJ2-6; D is undetermined. The CDR3 sequence is 14 residues long. With 5 bases removed from V and 0 bases from J, the gap between germline ends came to 5 bases. The V gene's germline CDR1 is LNHDA and CDR2 SQIVND (reference sequence). The DNA for the CDR3 is TGTGCCAGTAGTCAGAGCTCTGGGGCCAACGTCCTGACTTTC. Encoded protein: CASSQSSGANVLTF.

The rearrangement uses TRBV6-1 and TRBJ2-5; D gene unclear. The J call may be mistaken, given a closer DNA end match to TRBJ2-7. Germline CDR1 MNHNS, CDR2 SASEGT. CDR3 length equals 14 residues. The CDR3 coding sequence is TGTGCCAGCAGTGTGCTAGGGCAAGGTAGCGAGCAGTACTTC. As protein: CASSVLGQGSEQYF.

This sequence joins TRBV11-1 and TRBJ1-1; a weak D match, TRBD1 (6 bases). The CDR3 extends over 15 amino acids. The germline V gene encodes CDR1 SGHAT and CDR2 FQDESV (reference sequence). Trimming shortened V by 6 bases and J by 5 bases, and 19 bases separated the two germline ends. For the CDR3, the DNA is TGTGCCAGCAGTCCCGTACAGGGAAGCGGAACTGAAGCTTTCTTT. Protein sequence: CASSPVQGSGTEAFF. The complete variable domain, with remaining parts taken from reference TRBV11-1 and TRBJ1-1, reads EAEVAQSPRYKITEKSQAVAFWCDPISGHATLYWYRQILGQGPELLVQFQDESVVDDSQLPKDRFSAERLKGVDSTLKIQPAELGDSAMYLCASSPVQGSGTEAFFGQGTRLTVV.

V usage is TRBV7-2 and J usage is TRBJ2-7; D uncertain. Germline V gene data show CDR1 as SGHTA and CDR2 as FQGNSA. There are 13 residues in the CDR3. Trimming shortened V by 1 base and J by 2 bases, and 6 bases separated the two germline ends. CDR3 in DNA: TGTGCCAGCAGCTTAGGGACCACCTACGAGCAGTACTTC. It encodes CASSLGTTYEQYF.

V gene TRBV4-1 combines with J gene TRBJ2-1, with 7 bases aligning to TRBD2. With V trimmed by 2 bases and J by 2 bases, 9 bases remained unmatched. The germline gives CDR1 MGHRA, CDR2 YSYEKL. The CDR3 is made up of 17 amino acids. DNA for the CDR3: TGCGCCAGCAGCCAAAATTCCCACCGGGGGGCCTACAATGAGCAGTTCTTC. Protein: CASSQNSHRGAYNEQFF.

The V call is TRBV5-1, the J call TRBJ2-2; TRBD2 aligns across 11 bases. Germline CDR1 and CDR2: SGHRS and YFSETQ. The CDR3 runs to 17 residues. Germline trimming cut 4 bases from V and 5 bases from J; bases unmatched to any gene: 10. In nucleotides, the CDR3 is TGCGCCAGCAGCCCCCCCCTAGCGGGAGGAGGTACCGGGGAGCTGTTTTTT. Protein sequence: CASSPPLAGGGTGELFF.

The CDR3 is CASSTLGTGYFNEQFF. CDR3 nucleotides: TGTGCCAGCAGCACATTAGGGACAGGGTATTTCAATGAGCAGTTCTTC. The chain joins TRBV13 to TRBJ2-1; TRBD1 matches 9 bases. After removal of 5 bases from V and 6 bases from J, the junction contained 11 bases not matched to a gene. Germline V gene lookup returns CDR1 PRHDT and CDR2 FYEKMQ (reference sequence). The CDR3 runs to 16 residues.

V gene TRBV5-6 combines with J gene TRBJ1-4; D gene unclear. Looked up from germline, CDR1 is SGHDT and CDR2 is YYEEEE. This CDR3 comprises 13 residues. V was trimmed by 0 bases and J by 4 bases, leaving 4 bases between them. CDR3 sequence: CASSLDVNEKLFF. The CDR3 DNA reads TGTGCCAGCAGCTTGGACGTTAATGAAAAACTGTTTTTT.